Below, 14 T cell receptor beta chains from the same sample are listed, as sequenced in a study of technical replicates of blood from a few donors (dated by TCRdb to 2017 to 2019). Libraries were prepared through the immunoSEQ multiplex PCR assay. Not all clones reach the TCRdb copy of this immuneACCESS table, which keeps in-frame sequences only. Checked studies attribute under half of the gap to unresolved V genes and leave the rest unexplained. This sample has about 78,000 clones in its table, and 90% to 95% of those were observed once. The top ten clones comprise 0.41% of the sample. Material for sequencing was T cells isolated from PBMCs. These receptors all stem from a human donor in good health.

The CDR3 spells CASSVGQVNTGELFF. The CDR3 DNA follows: TGCGCCAGCAGCGTCGGACAGGTGAACACCGGGGAGCTGTTTTTT. The rearrangement uses TRBV5-1 and TRBJ2-2; TRBD1 matches 7 bases. J was trimmed by 1 base and V by 4 bases; bases with no gene match: 4. Germline V gene lookup returns CDR1 SGHRS and CDR2 YFSETQ. This CDR3 spans 15 amino acids.

The V call is TRBV29-1, the J call TRBJ2-1; no clear D. V lost 1 base, J lost 6 bases, and 13 bases lay in between. CDR3 length: 14 amino acids. Germline CDR1 SQVTM, CDR2 ANQGSEA. CDR3 sequence (DNA): TGCAGCGTTGAAGGGAGAGAAGTGGGCAATGAGCAGTTCTTC. Protein product: CSVEGREVGNEQFF.

The rearrangement joins TRBV4-3 to TRBJ2-1, with D maybe TRBD2 (6 bases). CDR1 LGHNA and CDR2 YSLEER come from the germline V gene. CDR3 size: 15 residues. V lost 0 bases, J lost 2 bases, and 8 bases lay in between. CDR3 DNA sequence: TGCGCCAGCAGCCAAGAGCGGGACCCCTACAATGAGCAGTTCTTC. Translated: CASSQERDPYNEQFF.

The CDR3 DNA reads TGTGCCAGCAGCCCTGGTGCAGCCTACGAGCAGTACTTC. It translates to CASSPGAAYEQYF. The chain links TRBV5-4 to TRBJ2-7; no definite D call. Germline CDR1 and CDR2: SGHNT and YYREEE (reference sequence). Deletions cut 4 bases from V and 2 bases from J, with 10 bases between. This CDR3 has 13 amino acids. The whole variable domain, filled in from reference TRBV5-4 and TRBJ2-7, reads ETGVTQSPTHLIKTRGQQVTLRCSSQSGHNTVSWYQQALGQGPQFIFQYYREEENGRGNFPPRFSGLQFPNYSSELNVNALELDDSALYLCASSPGAAYEQYFGPGTRLTVT.

The CDR3 DNA follows: TGTGCCAGCAGTCGAGGACAGACCAATCAGCCCCAGCATTTT. It translates to CASSRGQTNQPQHF. The rearrangement uses TRBV6-5 and TRBJ1-5, with D perhaps matching TRBD1 (6 bases). The CDR3 is made up of 14 amino acids. The V end was cut by 5 bases, the J end by 3 bases, with 11 bases between. Germline lookup yields CDR1 MNHEY and CDR2 SVGAGI.

The chain joins TRBV4-3 to TRBJ1-3; D gene ambiguous. Trimming left V 1 base short and J 3 bases short, with 4 bases between. Germline V CDR1 and CDR2: LGHNA, YSLEER. The CDR3 is 13 amino acids. CDR3 sequence reads: CASSQGDGNTIYF. The CDR3 region has the DNA TGCGCCAGCAGCCAAGGCGATGGAAACACCATATATTTT.

This chain uses TRBV6-5 with TRBJ1-3; a possible D gene is TRBD1 (6 bases). Germline V CDR1 and CDR2: MNHEY, SVGAGI. CDR3 size: 16 residues. Trimming cost V 0 bases and J 0 bases, with 9 bases left between them. The CDR3 sequence is CASSYSRGYSGNTIYF. The CDR3 bases are TGTGCCAGCAGTTACTCCAGGGGCTACTCTGGAAACACCATATATTTT.

V gene TRBV4-2 combines with J gene TRBJ1-1; D is unclear. This CDR3 is 14 amino acids long. The germline CDR1 and CDR2 sequences are LGHNA and YNFKEQ. Trimming took off 1 base at V and 4 bases at J, with 10 bases between the two ends. The CDR3 region has the DNA TGTGCCAGCAGCCAAGTGGGCAGCAGCACTGAAGCTTTCTTT. It specifies CASSQVGSSTEAFF.

The chain has TRBV6-1 and TRBJ1-2, with D possibly being TRBD1 (6 bases). Germline V gene lookup returns CDR1 MNHNS and CDR2 SASEGT. The length of the CDR3 is 14 residues. V was clipped by 2 bases and J by 5 bases, with 12 bases between them. The CDR3 loop is CASSELQGVYGYTF. In DNA, the CDR3 is TGTGCCAGCAGTGAACTACAGGGAGTATATGGCTACACCTTC.

This clone has just one count. CDR3 region: CASATGVKGEQFF. DNA for the CDR3: TGCGCCAGCGCCACAGGGGTAAAGGGTGAGCAGTTCTTC. The V gene is TRBV5-1, the J gene TRBJ2-1; TRBD1 agrees at 7 bases. CDR3 length: 13 residues. Germline CDR1 is SGHRS and CDR2 is YFSETQ. After removal of 7 bases from V and 9 bases from J, the junction contained 10 bases not matched to a gene.

The J gene is TRBJ2-3, the V gene TRBV14, with 12 nucleotides matching TRBD1. The CDR3 is 14 residues long. The V and J ends lost 5 bases and 4 bases, in that order; junction bases with no gene match: 1. Per germline, CDR1 SGHDN and CDR2 FVKESK. The CDR3 DNA follows: TGTGCCAGCAGCGGGACAGGGGGCCCAGATACGCAGTATTTT. Amino acid sequence: CASSGTGGPDTQYF.

The chain uses TRBV5-1 and TRBJ1-2; the D is unclear. This CDR3 region has 12 residues. Trimming took 0 bases from V and 6 from J, leaving 6 bases between them. Germline CDR1 is SGHRS and CDR2 is YFSETQ. Written as DNA, the CDR3 is TGCGCCAGCAGCTTGGGCGGGGATGGCTACACCTTC. This sequence encodes CASSLGGDGYTF.

This clone was found once. The chain combines TRBV28 with TRBJ2-7; D is possibly TRBD2 (6 bases). Per the germline V gene, CDR1 is MDHEN and CDR2 is SYDVKM. Trimming left V 8 bases short and J 3 bases short, with 17 bases between. This CDR3 is built from 14 residues. The CDR3 loop is CASSAPGLFYEQYF. The CDR3 coding sequence is TGTGCCAGCTCTGCTCCGGGACTCTTCTACGAGCAGTACTTC.

The rearrangement uses TRBV29-1 and TRBJ2-7; 13 bases agree with TRBD2. With 2 bases clipped from V and 5 bases from J, the junction kept 3 bases outside the gene matches. The CDR3 is made up of 14 amino acids. CDR1 and CDR2 (germline): SQVTM, ANQGSEA. In DNA, the CDR3 is TGCAGCGTTGAAACTAGCGGGGGGGCAGACGAGCAGTACTTC. Its translation is CSVETSGGADEQYF.